Each of the 31 T cell receptor beta chains below was sequenced from the same sample in a study of post-analysis software for immune sequencing data. The study's findings and limits: Patients used a few TRBV segments, including TRBV5-6, TRBV5-1 and TRBV20-1, more often than controls.

No cognate antigen is known for these TCRs. Tagging with unique molecular identifiers was a feature of the TCR beta cDNA libraries. A single record per CDR3 protein comes from TCRdb applying MiXCR to the PCR reads. Counted here are fewer than 900,000 distinct CDR3 sequences, 46% occurring once; the ten biggest clones make up 4.9%. The sample was blood. The source is a girl between 5 and 17 years old with multiple sclerosis.

This chain links TRBV7-2 with TRBJ2-3, with D unclear. Germline CDR1 SGHTA, CDR2 FQGNSA. Trimming took 2 bases from V and 2 from J, leaving 11 bases between them. This CDR3 comprises 15 residues. Here the CDR3 reads CASSLLGLATDTQYF. The CDR3 bases are TGTGCCAGCAGCTTACTAGGTTTAGCCACAGATACGCAGTATTTT.

The sample holds a few counts of this clonotype. V gene TRBV20-1 combines with J gene TRBJ1-1; D might be TRBD1 (6 bases). Germline V CDR1 and CDR2: DFQATT, SNEGSKA (reference sequence). The ends were cut back, 3 bases at V and 0 bases at J, with 11 bases in the middle. CDR3 size: 14 residues. CDR3 in amino acids: CSASGGRLNTEAFF. As DNA, the CDR3 is TGCAGTGCTAGTGGGGGGCGATTGAACACTGAAGCTTTCTTT.

This clonotype showed up just a few times. V usage is TRBV7-9 and J usage is TRBJ2-1; D unclear. This CDR3 spans 15 amino acids. V gave up 7 bases and J gave up 5 bases, with 18 bases separating them. In germline, CDR1 is SEHNR, CDR2 FQNEAQ (reference sequence). The CDR3: CASTLGGNMNNEQFF. CDR3 nucleotides: TGTGCCAGCACCCTCGGTGGGAATATGAACAATGAGCAGTTCTTC. The variable domain in full, completed from reference TRBV7-9 and TRBJ2-1, reads DTGVSQNPRHKITKRGQNVTFRCDPISEHNRLYWYRQTLGQGPEFLTYFQNEAQLEKSRLLSDRFSAERPKGSFSTLEIQRTEQGDSAMYLCASTLGGNMNNEQFFGPGTRLTVL.

The chain has TRBV29-1 and TRBJ2-5, with 12 nucleotides matching TRBD2. Trimming removed 2 bases from V and 5 bases from J; junction bases left unmatched: 9. Germline V CDR1 and CDR2: SQVTM, ANQGSEA. CDR3 length: 16 residues. CDR3 DNA: TGCAGCGTTGAACCTAGCGGGAGGGCCTTACGGGAGACCCAGTACTTC. It translates to CSVEPSGRALRETQYF.

The chain recombines TRBV7-2 with TRBJ2-3, with D tentatively TRBD2 (6 bases). Germline V gives CDR1 SGHTA, CDR2 FQGNSA. Between the trimmed V and J ends, which lost 3 bases and 0 bases, there was a span of 10 bases. The CDR3 loop spans 15 amino acids. The CDR3 region has the DNA TGTGCCAGCAGCTTTAGCGGACCTAGCACAGATACGCAGTATTTT. Its translation: CASSFSGPSTDTQYF.

V is TRBV7-2 and J is TRBJ1-1; D is unclear. Germline lookup yields CDR1 SGHTA and CDR2 FQGNSA. The CDR3 is 14 residues long. V was clipped by 0 bases and J by 1 base, with 6 bases between them. CDR3 protein: CASSLAPRNTEAFF. In DNA, the CDR3 is TGTGCCAGCAGCTTAGCGCCAAGGAACACTGAAGCTTTCTTT.

This clonotype was found many times. The rearrangement joins TRBV29-1 to TRBJ2-7; TRBD1 matches 8 bases. The CDR3 loop spans 13 amino acids. J gave up 0 bases and V 4 bases, and 2 bases lay outside the gene matches. Germline CDR1 SQVTM, CDR2 ANQGSEA. CDR3 DNA sequence: TGCAGCGTTGGCGGGACAGGCTCCTACGAGCAGTACTTC. Amino acid sequence: CSVGGTGSYEQYF.

The chain combines TRBV9 with TRBJ2-7, with 8 nucleotides matching TRBD2. The CDR3 has 13 residues. With 3 bases clipped from V and 2 bases from J, the junction kept 1 base outside the gene matches. The germline V gene encodes CDR1 SGDLS and CDR2 YYNGEE. CDR3: CASSAGGAYEQYF. DNA for the CDR3: TGTGCCAGCAGCGCGGGAGGGGCCTACGAGCAGTACTTC.

This rearrangement joins TRBV6-5 to TRBJ2-1, with 7 bases that match TRBD2. With V trimmed by 0 bases and J by 13 bases, 9 bases remained unmatched. CDR1 MNHEY and CDR2 SVGAGI come from the germline V gene. The CDR3 runs 14 residues. The CDR3 protein is CASSYSPGGLGQFF. CDR3 sequence (DNA): TGTGCCAGCAGTTACTCTCCGGGAGGCTTGGGACAGTTCTTC.

This clonotype was found a few times. This rearrangement joins TRBV3-1 to TRBJ2-5, with D unclear. Looked up from germline, CDR1 is LGHDT and CDR2 is YNNKEL (reference sequence). The CDR3 consists of 13 residues. The V end lost 0 bases, the J end lost 5 bases, and 7 bases lay between the germline ends. CDR3 residues: CASSQDGRETQYF. The CDR3, as DNA: TGTGCCAGCAGCCAAGATGGTCGGGAGACCCAGTACTTC.

The chain is built from TRBV2 and TRBJ1-5; 7 bases match TRBD1. V trimming: 3 bases; J trimming: 1 base; junction bases outside the gene matches: 6. The CDR3 is 16 amino acids. Germline lookup yields CDR1 SNHLY and CDR2 FYNNEI. The DNA for the CDR3 is TGTGCCAGCAGTGATTGGGAGGGGGCGAGCAATCAGCCCCAGCATTTT. It encodes CASSDWEGASNQPQHF.

This chain connects TRBV20-1 to TRBJ2-4; D not resolved. Germline assignment: CDR1 DFQATT and CDR2 SNEGSKA (reference sequence). The length of the CDR3 is 16 residues. V was pared by 0 bases and J by 0 bases, with 12 bases between. DNA of the CDR3: TGCAGTGCTAGAGATTTGGGCGGTCTAGCCAAAAACATTCAGTACTTC. Protein: CSARDLGGLAKNIQYF.

The chain is built from TRBV29-1 and TRBJ1-1, with 7 nucleotides matching TRBD1. With V trimmed by 3 bases and J by 11 bases, 6 bases remained unmatched. CDR3 length: 11 amino acids. The germline V gene has CDR1 SQVTM and CDR2 ANQGSEA. The CDR3 region is CSVDSRGGAFF. The CDR3 DNA reads as TGCAGCGTTGACAGCAGGGGGGGGGCTTTCTTT. Filled out from reference TRBV29-1 and TRBJ1-1, the complete variable domain reads SAVISQKPSRDICQRGTSLTIQCQVDSQVTMMFWYRQQPGQSLTLIATANQGSEATYESGFVIDKFPISRPNLTFSTLTVSNMSPEDSSIYLCSVDSRGGAFFGQGTRLTVV.

This chain uses TRBV12-5 with TRBJ2-3; D is unclear. V was shortened by 6 bases and J by 1 base, with 8 bases between the two germline ends. Germline CDR1 reads LGHNT; CDR2 reads FRNRAP. The CDR3 has 13 residues. For the CDR3, the DNA is TGTGCTAGTGGGCGATTCGGCACAGATACGCAGTATTTT. Its protein is CASGRFGTDTQYF.

V is TRBV7-9 and J is TRBJ1-2, with D possibly matching TRBD1 (5 bases). The germline CDR1 and CDR2 sequences are SEHNR and FQNEAQ (reference sequence). This CDR3 comprises 16 residues. The V end was cut by 2 bases, the J end by 1 base, with 14 bases between. CDR3 in amino acids: CASSLSTATLNYGYTF. CDR3 DNA sequence: TGTGCCAGCAGCTTATCGACAGCAACTCTTAACTATGGCTACACCTTC.

The chain carries TRBV10-3 and TRBJ2-1, with 12 bases fitting TRBD2. Per germline, CDR1 ENHRY and CDR2 SYGVKD. The trim removed 0 bases at V and 8 bases at J, leaving 8 bases unmatched. The CDR3 sequence is 17 residues long. The DNA for the CDR3 is TGTGCCATCAGTGAGTCGGGACTAGCGGGCCGGGGGGATGAGCAGTTCTTC. Protein product: CAISESGLAGRGDEQFF.

The V call is TRBV12-3 or TRBV12-4, the J call TRBJ2-1; D gene ambiguous. This CDR3 spans 11 amino acids. V gave up 3 bases and J gave up 8 bases, with 5 bases separating them. This CDR3 is CASSFSYEQFF. In DNA form, the CDR3 reads TGTGCCAGCAGTTTTAGTTATGAGCAGTTCTTC.

In its sample, this clonotype was seen a few times. This chain joins TRBV7-3 and TRBJ2-7, with 8 bases matching TRBD1. CDR3 length: 16 residues. Germline assignment: CDR1 SGHTA and CDR2 FQGTGA. The ends lost 0 bases at V and 0 bases at J; junction bases unmatched: 4. The CDR3 bases are TGTGCCAGCAGCTTAACACGGGACAGGAGCTCCTACGAGCAGTACTTC. Translating it yields CASSLTRDRSSYEQYF.

This rearrangement joins TRBV5-1 to TRBJ2-3; D not certain. V lost 0 bases to trimming and J lost 1 base, with 6 bases between them. Germline V lookup: CDR1 SGHRS, CDR2 YFSETQ. This CDR3 contains 14 residues. The CDR3 sequence: CASSLAHRTDTQYF. CDR3 DNA: TGCGCCAGCAGCTTGGCACATCGCACAGATACGCAGTATTTT.

The chain recombines TRBV20-1 with TRBJ2-7; D not resolved. Germline V gene lookup returns CDR1 DFQATT and CDR2 SNEGSKA (reference sequence). This CDR3 has 13 residues. The V and J ends lost 3 bases and 3 bases respectively, with 12 bases between them. CDR3 nucleotide sequence: TGCAGTGCTAGGGCAGCTGACGACTACGAGCAGTACTTC. Amino acids: CSARAADDYEQYF.

Note on this clonotype: The junction departs from germline at one end; a sequencing error may be responsible. This CDR3 reads CASSPPGTGYGYTF. CDR3 in DNA: TGCGCCAGCAGCCCCCCCGGGACAGGGTATGGCTACACCTTC. The rearrangement joins TRBV7-9 to TRBJ1-2; the match to TRBD1 covers 9 bases. The CDR3 runs 14 residues. Germline CDR1 is SEHNR and CDR2 is FQNEAQ (reference sequence).

This clonotype occurred many times. V gene TRBV20-1 combines with J gene TRBJ2-3, with TRBD2 matching 8 bases. CDR3 size: 15 residues. Germline CDR1 DFQATT, CDR2 SNEGSKA (reference sequence). V lost 1 base and J lost 2; bases outside the gene matches: 5. The CDR3 DNA reads as TGCAGTGCTAGAGCCCCGGGAGGGTACACAGATACGCAGTATTTT. This translates into CSARAPGGYTDTQYF.

The V gene is TRBV20-1, the J gene TRBJ2-5, with TRBD2 identical over 12 bases. The germline V gene has CDR1 DFQATT and CDR2 SNEGSKA (reference sequence). The ends lost 3 bases at V and 5 bases at J; junction bases unmatched: 7. The CDR3 has 15 amino acids. CDR3 DNA sequence: TGCAGTGCTAGTCGACTAGCGGGAGACGGGGAGACCCAGTACTTC. It codes for CSASRLAGDGETQYF.

The chain employs TRBV7-9 and TRBJ1-2; D is perhaps TRBD1 (5 bases). The CDR3 covers 12 residues. Per germline, CDR1 SEHNR and CDR2 FQNEAQ (reference sequence). V lost 7 bases and J 1 base, leaving 7 bases between the germline ends. CDR3 coding DNA: TGTGCCAGCAACCAGGGTAACTATGGCTACACCTTC. Protein: CASNQGNYGYTF.

The V and J genes are TRBV2 and TRBJ1-2; TRBD1 matches at 10 bases. Germline V gene data show CDR1 as SNHLY and CDR2 as FYNNEI. J gave up 2 bases and V 7 bases, and 4 bases lay outside the gene matches. The CDR3 extends over 14 amino acids. CDR3 coding DNA: TGTGCCAGCACCTCGGGACAGGGGAACTATGGCTACACCTTC. Translation: CASTSGQGNYGYTF.

As regards this clonotype: A junction end diverges from the germline sequence, so it may reflect a read error. CDR3 DNA: TGCAGCGTGGGAACAGGAGCAGATATGCAGTATTTT. Encoded protein: CSVGTGADMQYF. The V and J genes are TRBV29-1 and TRBJ2-3; D may be TRBD1 (5 bases). The CDR3 runs to 12 residues. Looked up from germline, CDR1 is SQVTM and CDR2 is ANQGSEA.

As to this clonotype: The CDR3 does not close with the conserved phenylalanine or tryptophan, likely indicating a read error. The V and J genes are TRBV20-1 and TRBJ2-3; D uncertain. CDR3 length equals 17 residues. V was pared by 0 bases and J by 0 bases, with 16 bases between. Germline V gene data show CDR1 as DFQATT and CDR2 as SNEGSKA (reference sequence). The CDR3 region is CSARDGPYRRSTDTQYY. Written as DNA, the CDR3 is TGCAGTGCTAGAGATGGGCCTTATAGGCGTAGCACAGATACGCAGTATTAT.

This clonotype was detected only a few times. The rearrangement links TRBV4-1 to TRBJ2-3; 7 positions agree with TRBD2. Germline V gene lookup returns CDR1 MGHRA and CDR2 YSYEKL. With 1 base clipped from V and 6 bases from J, the junction kept 10 bases outside the gene matches. The CDR3 contains 16 residues. The CDR3 loop is CASSQGTRTSGDTQYF. The CDR3, as DNA: TGCGCCAGCAGCCAAGGGACGCGGACTAGTGGTGATACGCAGTATTTT.

This clonotype has a handful of counts. The gene calls are TRBV5-1 and TRBJ2-3; TRBD2 matches 7 bases. Germline assignment: CDR1 SGHRS and CDR2 YFSETQ. The CDR3 consists of 14 residues. Trimming at V came to 5 bases and at J to 1 base, leaving 4 bases not matched to a gene. Here the CDR3 DNA reads TGCGCCAGCAGATGGGAGGGAGGCACAGATACGCAGTATTTT. Residues: CASRWEGGTDTQYF.

The chain carries TRBV7-6 and TRBJ2-1; 7 bases align to TRBD1. The CDR3 length is 15 residues. Trimming took 5 bases from V and 5 from J; bases not matched to a gene: 9. In germline, CDR1 is SGHVS, CDR2 FNYEAQ. The CDR3 sequence: CASSHVTGVDNEQFF. The CDR3 DNA reads as TGTGCCAGCAGCCACGTCACAGGGGTAGACAATGAGCAGTTCTTC.

The chain is built from TRBV27 and TRBJ2-7; unclear D gene. The assigned J gene may be wrong: the sequence end matches TRBJ2-5 better. This CDR3 spans 11 amino acids. The V gene's germline CDR1 is MNHEY and CDR2 SMNVEV (reference sequence). Written as DNA, the CDR3 is TGTGCCAGCGGGGTGCTTGGGACCCAGTACTTC. Its protein product is CASGVLGTQYF.